This T cell receptor (beta chain) was profiled in a study of cytomegalovirus exposure and HLA in healthy donors. Study as a whole: A prior study identified approximately 120 million unique TCR beta sequences from 190 million or so T cells.

Vbeta (60) and Jbeta (13) primers were used in the PCR. Sequencing was performed with immunoSEQ multiplex PCR; in TCRdb, only in-frame clones are kept and a portion is missing. The sample consists of 100,000 to 150,000 clones, approximately 72% of them appearing once. Study results and limitations: The authors reported that TCR beta sequences could predict HLA-A and HLA-B alleles. These predictions were accurate for most subjects in the first cohort. Per a later analysis, about 17,000 TCR beta sequences showed association with HLA alleles at 0.05 false discovery rate.

Remarks on this clone: What it binds is not known.

The CDR3 has 14 amino acids. Trimming took 2 bases from V and 7 from J, leaving 14 bases between them. Germline CDR1 and CDR2: PRHDT and FYEKMQ (reference sequence). Sequences were obtained from PBMCs. This clonotype was sampled from a man aged 60-69 years in good health and CMV-seropositive. The V gene is TRBV13, the J gene TRBJ1-1, with TRBD1 as a possible D gene (5 bases). The CDR3 nucleotides are TGTGCCAGCAGCTTACAACTCGGGGGGGGTGAAGCTTTCTTT. This sequence encodes CASSLQLGGGEAFF.